This passage covers 31 T cell receptor beta chains from one sample sequenced in a study of cytomegalovirus exposure and HLA in healthy donors. With 60 Vbeta and 13 Jbeta primers, the PCR was carried out. Assay: immunoSEQ multiplex PCR; the TCRdb copy retains only in-frame clones and omits some. The sample consists of roughly 160,000 clones, around 72% of them appearing once. The sequenced material came from PBMCs. The receptors shown here come from a female donor in good health and CMV-seronegative.

The rearrangement uses TRBV13 and TRBJ2-5; 12 bases map to TRBD2. The J call is in doubt because the DNA end fits TRBJ2-7 better. CDR3 length: 19 amino acids. In germline, CDR1 is PRHDT, CDR2 FYEKMQ (reference sequence). DNA of the CDR3: TGTGCCAGCAGCCCGGGGGGGCTAGCGGGGGGGCGGAGCTGGTACGAGCAGTACTTC. This translates into CASSPGGLAGGRSWYEQYF.

This clone appeared a few times. This sequence joins TRBV28 and TRBJ2-1; 16 bases map to TRBD2. The germline CDR1 and CDR2 sequences are MDHEN and SYDVKM. This CDR3 is 16 amino acids long. V trimming: 6 bases; J trimming: 8 bases; junction bases outside the gene matches: 7. CDR3 loop: CASSLTGTSGRDEQFF. CDR3 nucleotides: TGTGCCAGCAGCCTTACGGGGACTAGCGGGAGGGATGAGCAGTTCTTC.

The chain is built from TRBV2 and TRBJ2-7; TRBD1 might be the D (6 bases). The CDR3 extends over 15 amino acids. V was trimmed by 11 bases and J by 6 bases, leaving 26 bases between them. Per germline, CDR1 SNHLY and CDR2 FYNNEI. The DNA of the CDR3 is TGTGCCGGCAATCGCGGCCAGGGGTATGGAGGCGAGCAGTACTTC. This codes for CAGNRGQGYGGEQYF.

V is TRBV9 and J is TRBJ1-1; weak D call: TRBD1 (6 bases). Germline V lookup: CDR1 SGDLS, CDR2 YYNGEE. V shed 0 bases and J shed 5 bases, with 14 bases lying between them. This CDR3 has 15 residues. The chain's CDR3 is CASSVGGGAETEAFF. Written as DNA, the CDR3 is TGTGCCAGCAGCGTAGGGGGGGGCGCGGAGACTGAAGCTTTCTTT.

This clone was seen a few times. This chain joins TRBV30 and TRBJ2-7; a weak D match, TRBD2 (5 bases). This CDR3 contains 12 residues. V dropped 2 bases and J dropped 1 base, with 6 bases sitting between them. Per the germline V gene, CDR1 is GTSNPN and CDR2 is SVGIG (reference sequence). The CDR3 region is CAWSPGSYEQYF. CDR3 nucleotides: TGTGCCTGGAGTCCGGGATCCTACGAGCAGTACTTC.

This chain connects TRBV11-2 to TRBJ1-4; weak D call: TRBD1 (5 bases). The germline V gene has CDR1 SGHAT and CDR2 FQNNGV. CDR3 length: 15 residues. Trimming pared 1 base from V and 8 bases from J, leaving 14 bases between. CDR3 amino acids: CASSLVGREGEKLFF. The CDR3 bases are TGTGCCAGCAGCTTAGTAGGCAGGGAAGGAGAAAAACTGTTTTTT.

This sequence joins TRBV6-5 and TRBJ1-4; D not resolved. Between the trimmed V and J ends, which lost 4 bases and 9 bases, there was a span of 18 bases. The CDR3 contains 15 residues. The V gene's germline CDR1 is MNHEY and CDR2 SVGAGI. This CDR3 reads CASSSTASLSQKLFF. The CDR3, as DNA: TGTGCCAGCAGTTCCACAGCTTCCCTTTCCCAAAAACTGTTTTTT.

Worth noting for this clone: Other nucleotide sequences in the sample specify the same CDR3. The J gene is TRBJ1-5, the V gene TRBV27; D gene ambiguous. Per germline, CDR1 MNHEY and CDR2 SMNVEV (reference sequence). V lost 2 bases and J lost 2, with 7 bases in between. The CDR3 has 14 amino acids. CDR3 in amino acids: CASSLRVGNQPQHF. In DNA form, the CDR3 reads TGTGCCAGCAGTTTAAGAGTGGGCAATCAGCCCCAGCATTTT.

This clone appeared a single time. The J gene is TRBJ2-1, the V gene TRBV19; the D is unclear. Germline V CDR1 and CDR2: LNHDA, SQIVND (reference sequence). There are 16 residues in the CDR3. V lost 2 bases and J 0 bases, leaving 11 bases between the germline ends. For the CDR3, the DNA is TGTGCCAGTAGTATAAGTCTGGCCCTCTCCTACAATGAGCAGTTCTTC. It yields the protein CASSISLALSYNEQFF.

The rearrangement uses TRBV5-1 and TRBJ2-7; 7 bases are a match to TRBD1. Germline CDR1 reads SGHRS; CDR2 reads YFSETQ. V was pared by 2 bases and J by 2 bases, with 10 bases of the junction left unmatched. The CDR3 covers 16 residues. The CDR3: CASSFYPGGPPYEQYF. The CDR3 coding sequence is TGCGCCAGCAGCTTTTATCCAGGGGGACCCCCCTACGAGCAGTACTTC. The whole variable domain, remainder taken from reference TRBV5-1 and TRBJ2-7, is KAGVTQTPRYLIKTRGQQVTLSCSPISGHRSVSWYQQTPGQGLQFLFEYFSETQRNKGNFPGRFSGRQFSNSRSEMNVSTLELGDSALYLCASSFYPGGPPYEQYFGPGTRLTVT.

This rearrangement joins TRBV7-5 to TRBJ1-4. TRBV7-5 is deemed a pseudogene. The CDR3 has 16 residues. The CDR3, as DNA: TGTGCCAGAAGTCCGAGTGGCGGGGCGACTAATGAAAAACTGTTTTTT. It encodes CARSPSGGATNEKLFF.

The chain couples TRBV15 to TRBJ2-6, with 8 bases identical to TRBD2. From germline, CDR1 is LNHNV and CDR2 YYDKDF (reference sequence). J lost 2 bases, V lost 4 bases, and 7 bases had no gene match. CDR3 size: 17 residues. In DNA, the CDR3 is TGTGCCACCAGCAAAAAGCGGGAGCTCACTGGGGCCAACGTCCTGACTTTC. Translating gives CATSKKRELTGANVLTF.

The rearrangement joins TRBV2 to TRBJ2-5; D is possibly TRBD2 (6 bases). The DNA end is more similar to TRBJ2-7, so the J call may be wrong. CDR3 length equals 15 residues. CDR1 is SNHLY and CDR2 is FYNNEI in the germline V gene. The CDR3 DNA reads as TGTGCCAGCATAGGTCGGGGGACCGAATCCTACGAGCAGTACTTC. This translates into CASIGRGTESYEQYF.

A single count supports this clone. The rearrangement links TRBV27 to TRBJ1-5; no reliable D call. Trimming cost V 6 bases and J 4 bases, with 7 bases left between them. This CDR3 spans 12 amino acids. The germline V gene has CDR1 MNHEY and CDR2 SMNVEV (reference sequence). CDR3 region: CASSRVNQPQHF. The CDR3 bases are TGTGCCAGCAGCCGGGTTAATCAGCCCCAGCATTTT.

The chain has TRBV6-5 and TRBJ1-3; D is unclear. Germline lookup yields CDR1 MNHEY and CDR2 SVGAGI. Trimming removed 1 base from V and 9 bases from J, with 13 bases in between. The CDR3 extends over 14 amino acids. In nucleotides, the CDR3 is TGTGCCAGCAGTTACTTACGTACGGAGGGCACCATATATTTT. Encoded protein: CASSYLRTEGTIYF.

The chain uses TRBV30 and TRBJ1-2; possible D gene TRBD1, 5 bases. The CDR3 is made up of 14 amino acids. Deletions cut 2 bases from V and 3 bases from J, with 13 bases between. Germline CDR1 reads GTSNPN; CDR2 reads SVGIG (reference sequence). CDR3 sequence reads: CAWSPSTVDYGYTF. The DNA of the CDR3 is TGTGCCTGGAGTCCGTCGACAGTGGACTATGGCTACACCTTC.

V gene TRBV7-3 combines with J gene TRBJ2-7, with D perhaps matching TRBD1 (6 bases). Germline CDR1 and CDR2: SGHTA and FQGTGA. V was pared by 5 bases and J by 3 bases, with 11 bases between. This CDR3 contains 13 residues. The CDR3: CASSRRDNYEQYF. CDR3 coding DNA: TGTGCCAGCAGCCGCCGGGACAACTACGAGCAGTACTTC.

As to this clone: The identical CDR3 is also encoded by other nucleotide sequences in the sample. The rearrangement uses TRBV11-2 and TRBJ1-1, with a possible D match to TRBD1 (6 bases). This CDR3 is 15 amino acids long. Germline CDR1 and CDR2: SGHAT and FQNNGV. The V and J ends lost 1 base and 1 base respectively, with 10 bases between them. The CDR3 loop is CASSLGQGQNTEAFF. The CDR3 nucleotides are TGTGCCAGCAGCTTAGGGCAGGGGCAGAACACTGAAGCTTTCTTT. Together with reference TRBV11-2 and TRBJ1-1, the CDR3 gives the full variable domain: EAGVAQSPRYKIIEKRQSVAFWCNPISGHATLYWYQQILGQGPKLLIQFQNNGVVDDSQLPKDRFSAERLKGVDSTLKIQPAKLEDSAVYLCASSLGQGQNTEAFFGQGTRLTVV.

This chain joins TRBV2 and TRBJ1-3, with D possibly being TRBD1 (5 bases). This CDR3 has 13 residues. V shed 11 bases and J shed 0 bases, with 11 bases lying between them. Germline V lookup: CDR1 SNHLY, CDR2 FYNNEI. This chain's CDR3 is CAVQAHSGNTIYF. In nucleotides, the CDR3 is TGTGCCGTACAGGCGCACTCTGGAAACACCATATATTTT.

The V call is TRBV7-2, the J call TRBJ1-4, with a tentative D call TRBD1 (6 bases). The V end lost 4 bases, the J end lost 5 bases, and 17 bases lay between the germline ends. This CDR3 has 16 residues. Germline V CDR1 and CDR2: SGHTA, FQGNSA. CDR3 coding DNA: TGTGCCAGCAGCTCGGAAGGGGGGGCGGTGAATGAAAAACTGTTTTTT. Translated: CASSSEGGAVNEKLFF.

This sequence joins TRBV6-1 and TRBJ2-3; D is unclear. The CDR3 covers 12 residues. V was clipped by 2 bases and J by 5 bases, with 5 bases between them. Germline V lookup: CDR1 MNHNS, CDR2 SASEGT. CDR3 in DNA: TGTGCCAGCAGTGAACGCGAAGATACGCAGTATTTT. Translating gives CASSEREDTQYF.

This sequence joins TRBV9 and TRBJ1-2, with D hard to call. Per germline, CDR1 SGDLS and CDR2 YYNGEE. The ends were cut back, 3 bases at V and 3 bases at J, with 18 bases in the middle. The CDR3 loop spans 16 amino acids. The CDR3 protein is CASSELGTAWDYGYTF. The CDR3 DNA is TGTGCCAGCAGCGAATTAGGCACAGCCTGGGACTATGGCTACACCTTC. Drawing the rest from reference TRBV9 and TRBJ1-2, the complete variable domain is DSGVTQTPKHLITATGQRVTLRCSPRSGDLSVYWYQQSLDQGLQFLIQYYNGEERAKGNILERFSAQQFPDLHSELNLSSLELGDSALYFCASSELGTAWDYGYTFGSGTRLTVV.

The chain uses TRBV10-1 and TRBJ1-1; 9 nucleotides agree with TRBD1. The CDR3 has 13 residues. Germline trimming cut 7 bases from V and 7 bases from J; bases unmatched to any gene: 7. From germline, CDR1 is WNHNN and CDR2 SYGVQD (reference sequence). The chain's CDR3 is CASTPGTGLEAFF. In DNA, the CDR3 is TGCGCCAGCACTCCCGGGACAGGGCTTGAAGCTTTCTTT.

V and J are TRBV7-6 and TRBJ2-3; 10 bases match TRBD2. This CDR3 region has 20 residues. J was trimmed by 5 bases and V by 1 base; bases with no gene match: 18. The germline V gene encodes CDR1 SGHVS and CDR2 FNYEAQ. CDR3 DNA: TGTGCCAGCAGCTTAGTGGGGAGGGCTAGCGGGAGCCGTGGAGGAGATACGCAGTATTTT. This sequence encodes CASSLVGRASGSRGGDTQYF. The whole variable domain, filled in from reference TRBV7-6 and TRBJ2-3, reads GAGVSQSPRYKVTKRGQDVALRCDPISGHVSLYWYRQALGQGPEFLTYFNYEAQQDKSGLPNDRFSAERPEGSISTLTIQRTEQRDSAMYRCASSLVGRASGSRGGDTQYFGPGTRLTVL.

V is TRBV27 and J is TRBJ2-7; 11 nucleotides agree with TRBD1. The CDR3 loop spans 15 amino acids. Germline V lookup: CDR1 MNHEY, CDR2 SMNVEV (reference sequence). The trim removed 6 bases at V and 3 bases at J, leaving 7 bases unmatched. The CDR3 coding sequence is TGTGCCAGCAGGGGTACCGGGACAGGGGGCTACGAGCAGTACTTC. Its protein product is CASRGTGTGGYEQYF.

The gene calls are TRBV5-4 and TRBJ2-1; the match to TRBD2 covers 8 bases. Losses at the gene ends were 3 bases for V and 5 bases for J; bases not matched to a gene: 7. CDR3 length equals 15 residues. Per the germline V gene, CDR1 is SGHNT and CDR2 is YYREEE (reference sequence). The CDR3 coding sequence is TGTGCCAGCAGCTCGAGCGGGAGTTCCCACAATGAGCAGTTCTTC. It is translated as CASSSSGSSHNEQFF.

CDR3 protein: CASSLAIETEAFF. The DNA for the CDR3 is TGCGCCAGCAGCTTGGCCATAGAGACTGAAGCTTTCTTT. The genes are TRBV5-1 and TRBJ1-1; D is uncertain. Trimming took off 0 bases at V and 5 bases at J, with 8 bases between the two ends. This CDR3 comprises 13 residues. CDR1 and CDR2 (germline): SGHRS, YFSETQ.

This rearrangement joins TRBV7-9 to TRBJ2-2, with 8 bases that match TRBD1. V lost 11 bases and J lost 3; bases outside the gene matches: 5. Germline V gives CDR1 SEHNR, CDR2 FQNEAQ (reference sequence). CDR3 length: 13 residues. The CDR3 region is CARQGLDTGELFF. The CDR3 DNA sequence: TGTGCCCGACAGGGGTTGGACACCGGGGAGCTGTTTTTT.

This clone was seen more than once but under ten times. The CDR3 sequence: CASRAAVRNTIYF. The CDR3 bases are TGTGCCAGTAGAGCGGCGGTACGAAACACCATATATTTT. The J gene is TRBJ1-3, the V gene TRBV19; D is uncertain. The CDR3 is 13 amino acids. The V gene's germline CDR1 is LNHDA and CDR2 SQIVND (reference sequence). V lost 6 bases, J lost 5 bases, and 11 bases lay in between.

This clone was observed a handful of times. V gene TRBV28 combines with J gene TRBJ1-6; TRBD1 might be the D (6 bases). Between the trimmed V and J ends, which lost 7 bases and 12 bases, there was a span of 13 bases. Germline CDR1 MDHEN, CDR2 SYDVKM. This CDR3 is 12 amino acids long. The CDR3 here is CASTTLRGPLHF. The DNA for the CDR3 is TGTGCCAGCACCACCCTCAGGGGACCCCTCCACTTT.

This chain uses TRBV5-4 with TRBJ2-5, with 9 bases aligning to TRBD2. The DNA matches TRBJ2-7 better at its end, which makes the J call doubtful. CDR3 length: 16 amino acids. The germline V gene encodes CDR1 SGHNT and CDR2 YYREEE (reference sequence). As DNA, the CDR3 is TGTGCCAGCAGCCGGAGGCCGGCTAGCGGGAACCTCGAGCAGTACTTC. It encodes CASSRRPASGNLEQYF.